The sequence of this T cell receptor (beta chain) was determined in a study of glioma-infiltrating T cells. Using RNA template, CDR3s of TCR alpha and beta were amplified with iRepertoire arm-PCR. Using its own MiXCR run on the multiplex PCR reads, TCRdb lists one record per CDR3 protein. The sample holds 900 to 1,400 distinct CDR3 sequences; roughly 27% are singletons and the top ten take 12%. There are a few counts of this clonotype. At one boundary the junction diverges from the germline segment, which might be a read error. A library prepared for alpha chains yielded this beta chain as an off-target read; its size is of little meaning. This CDR3 contains 14 residues. Germline V gene lookup returns CDR1 MNHEY and CDR2 SMNVEV (reference sequence).

This clonotype was sampled from a human donor with low-grade glioma or glioblastoma, undergoing nonglioma brain surgery, or in good health (not recorded which). V is TRBV27 and J is TRBJ2-5; D perhaps matches TRBD1 (8 bases). The sample taken for sequencing was glioma tissue, nonneoplastic brain tissue, or PBMCs (not recorded which). The DNA of the CDR3 is TGTGCCAGCAGCCCACAGGGGGGGCAAGAGGCCCAGTACTTC. Protein sequence: CASSPQGGQEAQYF.